The subject of this entry is one T cell receptor (beta chain). Its antigen remains unidentified. The data were taken from a study of OX40 agonist ivuxolimab in advanced cancers. Study-wide background: Ivuxolimab, which patients received intravenously every 2 weeks, was dosed at 0.01 to 10 mg/kg. The study, taken as a whole, reports: Some nonresponders likewise displayed low normalized T-cell clonal expansion. Averaging showed that CD8+ T cells had more expanded clones than CD4+ did.

CDR1 is SGHVS, CDR2 FNYEAQ, per germline. V was clipped by 0 bases and J by 6 bases; unmatched bases: 5. This CDR3 region has 16 residues. TCRdb's table, derived via immunoSEQ multiplex PCR, lists solely in-frame clones and lacks some. The sample consists of 8,000 to 10,000 clones, around three fifths of them appearing once. The chain joins TRBV7-6 to TRBJ2-2; 9 nucleotides line up with TRBD1. This material consisted of CD4+ or CD8+ T cells sorted from blood, taken in a trial of the OX40 agonist ivuxolimab. This TCR derives from an adult with an advanced solid tumor such as melanoma, head and neck, liver or kidney cancer. CDR3 sequence: CASSLAGTGRAGELFF. Written as DNA, the CDR3 is TGTGCCAGCAGCTTAGCCGGGACAGGGAGAGCCGGGGAGCTGTTTTTT.